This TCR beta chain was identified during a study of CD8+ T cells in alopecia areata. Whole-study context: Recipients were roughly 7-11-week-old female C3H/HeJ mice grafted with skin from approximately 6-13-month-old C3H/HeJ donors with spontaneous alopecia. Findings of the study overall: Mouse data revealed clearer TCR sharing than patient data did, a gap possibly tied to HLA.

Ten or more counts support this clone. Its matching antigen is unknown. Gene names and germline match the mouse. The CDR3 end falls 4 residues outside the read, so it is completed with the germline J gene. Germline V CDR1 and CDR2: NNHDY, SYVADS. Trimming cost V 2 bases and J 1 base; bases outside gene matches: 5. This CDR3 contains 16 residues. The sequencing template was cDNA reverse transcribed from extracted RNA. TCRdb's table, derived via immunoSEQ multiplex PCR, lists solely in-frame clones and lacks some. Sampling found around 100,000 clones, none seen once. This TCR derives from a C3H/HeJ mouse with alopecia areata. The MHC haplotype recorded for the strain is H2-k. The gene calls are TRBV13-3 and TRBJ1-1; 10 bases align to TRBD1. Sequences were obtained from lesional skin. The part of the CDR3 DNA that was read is TGTGCCAGCAGTGAGGGACAGGGGAAGGGAAACACA. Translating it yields CASSEGQGKGNT. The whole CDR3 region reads CASSEGQGKGNTEVFF.